Only a few counts were recorded for the clone carrying this T cell receptor beta chain. The data were produced by immunoSEQ multiplex PCR, yet TCRdb's version contains in-frame clones alone and is incomplete. The sample lists around 200,000 clones, about 83% occurring once. The data belong to a study of blood T cell repertoires in COVID-19. The CDR3 runs 15 residues. The germline CDR1 and CDR2 sequences are SGHVS and FNYEAQ. V shed 5 bases and J 5 bases; nucleotides not matched to a gene: 2. The V call is TRBV7-6, the J call TRBJ2-1, with 14 bases aligning to TRBD2. This clonotype originated in a man aged 45-65 years with active or convalescent COVID-19. The sequenced material came from peripheral blood. CDR3 loop: CASSPGLAGDNEQFF. The CDR3 region has the DNA TGTGCCAGCAGCCCGGGACTAGCGGGAGACAATGAGCAGTTCTTC.